Listed below are T cell receptor beta chains from one sample, sequenced in a study of blood T cell repertoires in COVID-19. Repertoires were generated with immunoSEQ multiplex PCR, while TCRdb's copy carries only in-frame clones and drops some. The table includes roughly 250,000 clones, about 90% detected once. Sequenced material: PBMCs or T cells enriched from blood (not recorded which). The receptors here all came from a woman aged 18-29 years who had recovered from COVID-19. Both conserved end residues are part of each CDR3. D genes are given only for firm matches. Size is omitted from some rows. Given values are once, few, many or a class for expanded clones.

j_call: TRBJ1-1; clone_size: NA; v_call: TRBV9; d_call: NA; cdr3_nt: TGTGCCAGCAGTCCAGGGTTGAACACTGAAGCTTTCTTT; cdr3_aa: CASSPGLNTEAFF
j_call: TRBJ1-1; clone_size: NA; v_call: TRBV12-3/TRBV12-4; d_call: NA; cdr3_nt: TGTGCCAGCAGTTTCGGGGGCACTGAAGCTTTCTTT; cdr3_aa: CASSFGGTEAFF
j_call: TRBJ2-1; clone_size: NA; v_call: TRBV7-3; d_call: NA; cdr3_nt: TGTGCCAGCAAATCGGGCCAGGGAACCTACAATGAGCAGTTCTTC; cdr3_aa: CASKSGQGTYNEQFF
j_call: TRBJ1-5; clone_size: once; v_call: TRBV7-2; d_call: TRBD1; cdr3_nt: TGTGCCAGCAGCCCGGGGACAGGAGGGCAGCCCCAGCATTTT; cdr3_aa: CASSPGTGGQPQHF
j_call: TRBJ2-1; clone_size: NA; v_call: TRBV11-3; d_call: TRBD2; cdr3_nt: TGTGCCAGCAGCCAAGATGGGACTAGCGGGAATGAGCAGTTCTTC; cdr3_aa: CASSQDGTSGNEQFF
j_call: TRBJ1-4; clone_size: NA; v_call: TRBV6-4; d_call: NA; cdr3_nt: TGTGCCAGAACTCCACCAACTAATGAAAAACTGTTTTTT; cdr3_aa: CARTPPTNEKLFF
j_call: TRBJ2-7; clone_size: NA; v_call: TRBV5-1; d_call: TRBD1; cdr3_nt: TGCGCCAGCAGCTATGACGGACAGGGAAACGAGCAGTACTTC; cdr3_aa: CASSYDGQGNEQYF
j_call: TRBJ2-2; clone_size: once; v_call: TRBV20-1; d_call: TRBD2; cdr3_nt: TGCAGTGCTAGTTATAGCGGGACGAACACCGGGGAGCTGTTTTTT; cdr3_aa: CSASYSGTNTGELFF
j_call: TRBJ1-1; clone_size: NA; v_call: TRBV7-2; d_call: TRBD1; cdr3_nt: TGTGCCAGCAGCCCCCGGGACAGGGGCCCCTACACTGAAGCTTTCTTT; cdr3_aa: CASSPRDRGPYTEAFF
j_call: TRBJ2-2; clone_size: NA; v_call: TRBV5-5; d_call: NA; cdr3_nt: TGTGCCAGCTCGTTATCTTCGGGACATAACACCGGGGAGCTGTTTTTT; cdr3_aa: CASSLSSGHNTGELFF
j_call: TRBJ2-7; clone_size: NA; v_call: TRBV4-2; d_call: TRBD2; cdr3_nt: TGTGCCAGCAGCCAAGCTAGCGGGATGGGGTACGAGCAGTACTTC; cdr3_aa: CASSQASGMGYEQYF
j_call: TRBJ2-7; clone_size: once; v_call: TRBV18; d_call: NA; cdr3_nt: TGTGCCAGCTCACCACAGACGAGGGAGCAGTACTTC; cdr3_aa: CASSPQTREQYF
j_call: TRBJ1-2; clone_size: NA; v_call: TRBV28; d_call: NA; cdr3_nt: TGTGCCAGCAGTTTAGTCAGCCGGGATGACTATGGCTACACCTTC; cdr3_aa: CASSLVSRDDYGYTF
j_call: TRBJ2-1; clone_size: NA; v_call: TRBV11-3; d_call: TRBD2; cdr3_nt: TGTGCCAGCAGCCTCGGGGGGGCGGTGAATGAGCAGTTCTTC; cdr3_aa: CASSLGGAVNEQFF
j_call: TRBJ2-7; clone_size: NA; v_call: TRBV29-1; d_call: TRBD1; cdr3_nt: TGCAGCGTTGCAAGAGGACAGGGCTACGAGCAGTACTTC; cdr3_aa: CSVARGQGYEQYF
j_call: TRBJ2-3; clone_size: NA; v_call: TRBV5-1; d_call: TRBD2; cdr3_nt: TGCGCCAGCAGCTTGGTAGCGGGGACCACAGATACGCAGTATTTT; cdr3_aa: CASSLVAGTTDTQYF
j_call: TRBJ2-3; clone_size: NA; v_call: TRBV5-4; d_call: TRBD2; cdr3_nt: TGTGCCAGCAGCTCTAGCGGGGGGGCCACAGATACGCAGTATTTT; cdr3_aa: CASSSSGGATDTQYF
j_call: TRBJ1-3; clone_size: NA; v_call: TRBV19; d_call: TRBD1; cdr3_nt: TGTGCCAGTAGTACCGACAGGGCCGGAAACACCATATATTTT; cdr3_aa: CASSTDRAGNTIYF
j_call: TRBJ2-1; clone_size: few; v_call: TRBV5-8; d_call: TRBD2; cdr3_nt: TGTGCCAGCAGCGTGACTAGCAGAACCTACAATGAGCAGTTCTTC; cdr3_aa: CASSVTSRTYNEQFF
j_call: TRBJ2-1; clone_size: NA; v_call: TRBV7-3; d_call: TRBD1; cdr3_nt: TGTGCCAGCAGCTCGGACAGGGGGTCGTACAATGAGCAGTTCTTC; cdr3_aa: CASSSDRGSYNEQFF
j_call: TRBJ1-5; clone_size: NA; v_call: TRBV19; d_call: TRBD1; cdr3_nt: TGTGCCAGTAGTATATCAGGGGGCGGTCAGCCCCAGCATTTT; cdr3_aa: CASSISGGGQPQHF
j_call: TRBJ2-3; clone_size: NA; v_call: TRBV3-1/TRBV3-2; d_call: NA; cdr3_nt: TGTGCCAGCAGCCAAGCCCACACAGATACGCAGTATTTT; cdr3_aa: CASSQAHTDTQYF
j_call: TRBJ2-2; clone_size: NA; v_call: TRBV18; d_call: TRBD1; cdr3_nt: TGTGCCAGCTCACCACGGGGGACAGCCAACACCGGGGAGCTGTTTTTT; cdr3_aa: CASSPRGTANTGELFF
j_call: TRBJ1-4; clone_size: NA; v_call: TRBV29-1; d_call: NA; cdr3_nt: TGCAGCGTTGAAGATCCGAGACAGAATAATGAAAAACTGTTTTTT; cdr3_aa: CSVEDPRQNNEKLFF
j_call: TRBJ2-7; clone_size: NA; v_call: TRBV18; d_call: NA; cdr3_nt: TGTGCCAGCTCACCCAACTCCTACGAGCAGTACTTC; cdr3_aa: CASSPNSYEQYF
j_call: TRBJ2-5; clone_size: NA; v_call: TRBV18; d_call: TRBD2; cdr3_nt: TGTGCCAGCTCACCAATCGGGGAGGCCATAATAGCGGGAGAAGGCGAAGAGACCCAGTACTTC; cdr3_aa: CASSPIGEAIIAGEGEETQYF
j_call: TRBJ1-6; clone_size: NA; v_call: TRBV7-8; d_call: NA; cdr3_nt: TGTGCCAGCAGCTTGGCCGGCACAGTACACTCCTATAATTCACCCCTCCACTTT; cdr3_aa: CASSLAGTVHSYNSPLHF
j_call: TRBJ2-1; clone_size: NA; v_call: TRBV24-1; d_call: TRBD1; cdr3_nt: TGTGCCACCAGTGATAGGACAGGATCCAATGAGCAGTTCTTC; cdr3_aa: CATSDRTGSNEQFF
j_call: TRBJ1-1; clone_size: NA; v_call: TRBV2; d_call: NA; cdr3_nt: TGTGCCAGCAGGGAGGGAGGCACTGAAGCTTTCTTT; cdr3_aa: CASREGGTEAFF
j_call: TRBJ2-1; clone_size: NA; v_call: TRBV12-3/TRBV12-4; d_call: NA; cdr3_nt: TGTGCCAGCAGTTTAACGGGAGTGGGGGAGCAGTTCTTC; cdr3_aa: CASSLTGVGEQFF
j_call: TRBJ2-2; clone_size: NA; v_call: TRBV10-3; d_call: NA; cdr3_nt: TGTGCCATCAGTCCGGGACACGCGAACACCGGGGAGCTGTTTTTT; cdr3_aa: CAISPGHANTGELFF
j_call: TRBJ1-2; clone_size: NA; v_call: TRBV7-9; d_call: NA; cdr3_nt: TGTGCCAGCAGCGCCGCGGGGAGCTACACCTTC; cdr3_aa: CASSAAGSYTF
j_call: TRBJ2-7; clone_size: once; v_call: TRBV6-5; d_call: TRBD2; cdr3_nt: TGTGCCAGCAACCCACGGGGGGTCTCCTACGAGCAGTACTTC; cdr3_aa: CASNPRGVSYEQYF
j_call: TRBJ2-3; clone_size: NA; v_call: TRBV5-6; d_call: TRBD2; cdr3_nt: TGTGCCAGCAGCTTGGCGGCTAGCGGGGGGGTCACAGATACGCAGTATTTT; cdr3_aa: CASSLAASGGVTDTQYF
j_call: TRBJ1-5; clone_size: once; v_call: TRBV10-3; d_call: NA; cdr3_nt: TGTGCCATCAGTGCCCCCGGGGTTAATCAGCCCCAGCATTTT; cdr3_aa: CAISAPGVNQPQHF
j_call: TRBJ2-7; clone_size: NA; v_call: TRBV5-5; d_call: TRBD2; cdr3_nt: TGTGCCAGCAGCTTTTTAGCGGGAAACTACGAGCAGTACTTC; cdr3_aa: CASSFLAGNYEQYF
j_call: TRBJ1-3; clone_size: NA; v_call: TRBV18; d_call: TRBD1; cdr3_nt: TGTGCCAGCTCATTGGGGACAGGATCTGGAAACACCATATATTTT; cdr3_aa: CASSLGTGSGNTIYF
j_call: TRBJ1-2; clone_size: NA; v_call: TRBV6-2/TRBV6-3; d_call: TRBD1; cdr3_nt: TGTGCCAGCAGTTATCACAGGGGCTCCTTCTATGGCTACACCTTC; cdr3_aa: CASSYHRGSFYGYTF
j_call: TRBJ2-7; clone_size: NA; v_call: TRBV5-8; d_call: TRBD1; cdr3_nt: TGTGCCAGCAGCACAGGGGACAGTCTAGGGCAGCACTTC; cdr3_aa: CASSTGDSLGQHF
j_call: TRBJ1-5; clone_size: NA; v_call: TRBV24-1; d_call: NA; cdr3_nt: TGTGCCACCAGTGCCGCGAGGTCCCAGCCCCAGCATTTT; cdr3_aa: CATSAARSQPQHF
j_call: TRBJ1-2; clone_size: NA; v_call: TRBV7-9; d_call: NA; cdr3_nt: TGTGCCAGCAACCCCTTCGTAGGGGATGGCTACACCTTC; cdr3_aa: CASNPFVGDGYTF